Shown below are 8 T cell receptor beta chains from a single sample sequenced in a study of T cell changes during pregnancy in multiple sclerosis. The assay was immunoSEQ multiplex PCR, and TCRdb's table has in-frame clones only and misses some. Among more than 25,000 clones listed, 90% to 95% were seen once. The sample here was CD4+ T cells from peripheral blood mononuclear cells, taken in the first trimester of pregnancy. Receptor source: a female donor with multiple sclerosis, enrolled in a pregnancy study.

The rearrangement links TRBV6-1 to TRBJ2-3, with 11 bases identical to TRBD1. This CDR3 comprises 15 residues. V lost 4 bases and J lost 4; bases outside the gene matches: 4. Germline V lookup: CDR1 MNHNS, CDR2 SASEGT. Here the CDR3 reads CASSGRDRGSDTQYF. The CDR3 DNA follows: TGTGCCAGCAGTGGCCGGGACAGGGGGTCAGATACGCAGTATTTT.

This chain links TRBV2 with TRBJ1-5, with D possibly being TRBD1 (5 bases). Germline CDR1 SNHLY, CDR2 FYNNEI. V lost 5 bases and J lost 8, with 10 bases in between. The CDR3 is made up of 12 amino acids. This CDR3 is CASSIGEEPQHF. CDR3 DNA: TGTGCCAGCAGTATAGGGGAAGAGCCCCAGCATTTT. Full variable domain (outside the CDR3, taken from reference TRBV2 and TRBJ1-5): EPEVTQTPSHQVTQMGQEVILRCVPISNHLYFYWYRQILGQKVEFLVSFYNNEISEKSEIFDDQFSVERPDGSNFTLKIRSTKLEDSAMYFCASSIGEEPQHFGDGTRLSIL.

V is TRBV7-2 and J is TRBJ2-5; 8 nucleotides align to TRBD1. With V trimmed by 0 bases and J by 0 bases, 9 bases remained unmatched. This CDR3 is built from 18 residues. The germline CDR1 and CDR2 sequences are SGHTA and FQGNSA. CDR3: CASSLALGQGAYQETQYF. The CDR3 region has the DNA TGTGCCAGCAGCTTAGCCCTCGGACAGGGAGCGTACCAAGAGACCCAGTACTTC.

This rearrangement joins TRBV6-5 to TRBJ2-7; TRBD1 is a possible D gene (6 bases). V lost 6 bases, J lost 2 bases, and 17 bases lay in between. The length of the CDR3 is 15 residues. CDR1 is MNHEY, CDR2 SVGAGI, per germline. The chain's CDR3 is CASRDGGRGTYEQYF. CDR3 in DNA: TGTGCCAGCAGAGATGGCGGCAGGGGAACCTACGAGCAGTACTTC.

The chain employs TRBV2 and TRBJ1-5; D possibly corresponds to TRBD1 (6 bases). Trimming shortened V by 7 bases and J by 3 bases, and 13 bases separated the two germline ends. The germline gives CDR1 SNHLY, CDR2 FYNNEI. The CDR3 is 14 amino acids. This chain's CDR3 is CASIKDRTNQPQHF. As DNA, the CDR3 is TGTGCCAGCATCAAGGACAGAACCAATCAGCCCCAGCATTTT.

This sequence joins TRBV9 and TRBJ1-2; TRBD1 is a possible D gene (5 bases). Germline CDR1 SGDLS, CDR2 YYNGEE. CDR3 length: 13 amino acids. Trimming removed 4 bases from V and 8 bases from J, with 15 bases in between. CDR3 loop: CASSIGRVGGYTF. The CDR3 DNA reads TGTGCCAGCAGCATCGGCAGGGTGGGAGGCTACACCTTC.

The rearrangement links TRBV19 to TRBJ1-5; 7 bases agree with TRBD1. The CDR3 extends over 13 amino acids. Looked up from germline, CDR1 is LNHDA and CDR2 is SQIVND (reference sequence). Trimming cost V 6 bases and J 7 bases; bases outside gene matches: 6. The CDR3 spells CASRRQGEQPQHF. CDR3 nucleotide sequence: TGTGCCAGTAGACGGCAGGGGGAACAGCCCCAGCATTTT.

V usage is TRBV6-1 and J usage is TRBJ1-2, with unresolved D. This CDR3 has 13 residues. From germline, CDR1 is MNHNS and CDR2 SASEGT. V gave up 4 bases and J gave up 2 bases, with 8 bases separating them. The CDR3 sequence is CASSVGANYGYTF. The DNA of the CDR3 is TGTGCCAGCAGTGTCGGAGCAAACTATGGCTACACCTTC.